The 10 T cell receptor beta chains in this list originate from one sample, sequenced in a study of post-analysis software for immune sequencing data. Broader study findings: A handful of TRBV segments were significantly more frequent in patients than in controls. TRBV5-6, TRBV5-1 and TRBV20-1 were among these segments.

The TCR beta cDNA libraries carried unique molecular identifiers. TCRdb used MiXCR to reprocess the PCR reads, holding one entry per CDR3 protein. The table includes more than 500,000 distinct CDR3 sequences, around 31% detected once. These receptors are not linked to any known antigen. Sequencing was done on a sample of blood. These receptors were obtained from a girl aged 2 to 17 with multiple sclerosis.

The chain couples TRBV5-1 to TRBJ2-3; 10 positions match TRBD2. Germline V gene data show CDR1 as SGHRS and CDR2 as YFSETQ. The CDR3 length is 14 residues. Trimming cost V 7 bases and J 6 bases; bases outside gene matches: 8. This chain's CDR3 is CASHLAGAQDTQYF. The DNA for the CDR3 is TGCGCCAGCCATCTAGCGGGGGCCCAGGATACGCAGTATTTT.

This clonotype was picked up a small number of times. The V gene is TRBV18, the J gene TRBJ2-3; 10 bases match TRBD1. The J segment lost 2 bases and the V segment lost 5 bases, leaving 7 bases of the junction unmatched. This CDR3 region has 16 residues. Germline V CDR1 and CDR2: KGHSH, LQKENI. The CDR3 DNA is TGTGCCAGCTCAAACCGACAGGGGGCCTACACAGATACGCAGTATTTT. This codes for CASSNRQGAYTDTQYF. The whole variable domain, filled in from reference TRBV18 and TRBJ2-3, reads NAGVMQNPRHLVRRRGQEARLRCSPMKGHSHVYWYRQLPEEGLKFMVYLQKENIIDESGMPKERFSAEFPKEGPSILRIQQVVRGDSAAYFCASSNRQGAYTDTQYFGPGTRLTVL.

There are a few counts of this clonotype. The chain joins TRBV5-1 to TRBJ1-2; D possibly corresponds to TRBD1 (5 bases). CDR3 length: 16 amino acids. CDR1 SGHRS and CDR2 YFSETQ come from the germline V gene. The V gene lost 0 bases and the J gene lost 4 bases, with 16 bases spanning the gap. As DNA, the CDR3 is TGCGCCAGCAGCTTGGCTGTCGGGGGAAATATCTATGGCTACACCTTC. Translation gives CASSLAVGGNIYGYTF.

This chain connects TRBV29-1 to TRBJ2-3; D not resolved. This CDR3 region has 15 residues. CDR1 and CDR2 (germline): SQVTM, ANQGSEA. The ends were cut back, 0 bases at V and 0 bases at J, with 10 bases in the middle. CDR3 region: CSVEDLVKSTDTQYF. The CDR3 coding sequence is TGCAGCGTTGAAGATCTAGTTAAGAGCACAGATACGCAGTATTTT.

The rearrangement links TRBV29-1 to TRBJ2-1, with 8 nucleotides matching TRBD2. This CDR3 contains 14 residues. V lost 4 bases to trimming and J lost 2 bases; unmatched junction nucleotides: 4. CDR1 SQVTM and CDR2 ANQGSEA come from the germline V gene. The CDR3 coding sequence is TGCAGCGTTGGGAGCGGGGGCACCTACAATGAGCAGTTCTTC. Translation: CSVGSGGTYNEQFF.

This clonotype was seen only a few times. The gene calls are TRBV6-5 and TRBJ1-2; D gene ambiguous. The CDR3 is made up of 12 amino acids. Germline V gene lookup returns CDR1 MNHEY and CDR2 SVGAGI. Trimming cost V 5 bases and J 8 bases, with 12 bases left between them. CDR3 loop: CASSHGPRGYTF. CDR3 bases: TGTGCCAGCAGTCACGGGCCTCGCGGCTACACCTTC.

V and J are TRBV5-1 and TRBJ1-1; D remains unclear. CDR3 size: 14 residues. V was trimmed by 0 bases and J by 4 bases, leaving 10 bases between them. In germline, CDR1 is SGHRS, CDR2 YFSETQ. The CDR3 nucleotides read TGCGCCAGCAGCTTGGGAGAGGGTTCCACTGAAGCTTTCTTT. Translating gives CASSLGEGSTEAFF.

This clonotype occurred a few times. The chain links TRBV12-3 or TRBV12-4 to TRBJ2-1; the D call may be TRBD1 or TRBD2 (5 bases each). V was clipped by 4 bases and J by 9 bases, with 22 bases between them. CDR3 length equals 16 residues. This chain's CDR3 is CASSSPLRDQRIEQFF. CDR3 DNA sequence: TGTGCCAGCAGTTCCCCCCTCCGGGACCAGCGAATTGAGCAGTTCTTC.

This clonotype was seen more than once but under ten times. This chain connects TRBV10-3 to TRBJ1-2; possibly TRBD1 for D (5 bases). Germline V gene lookup returns CDR1 ENHRY and CDR2 SYGVKD. This CDR3 has 16 amino acids. Trimming took off 3 bases at V and 5 bases at J, with 19 bases between the two ends. In nucleotides, the CDR3 is TGTGCCATCAGTGAAGGGGATGTCCCCCTAGGGTATGGCTACACCTTC. Protein product: CAISEGDVPLGYGYTF.

The CDR3: CASSIQDYGYTF. The CDR3, as DNA: TGTGCCAGTAGTATCCAAGACTATGGCTACACCTTC. The chain joins TRBV19 to TRBJ1-2, with D unresolved. With 3 bases removed from V and 3 bases from J, the gap between germline ends came to 5 bases. The CDR3 has 12 amino acids. Germline CDR1 reads LNHDA; CDR2 reads SQIVND (reference sequence).